This entry concerns a single T cell receptor (beta chain). No cognate antigen has been identified for it. Nothing much larger sits one base from this clone, and base qualities are not available. This entry belongs to a study of blood T cell repertoires in COVID-19 (TCRdb year 2020). Study-level background: The collaborator samples originated in the United States, Italy and Spain and spanned the acute and convalescent phases of COVID-19. The prospective study material was composed of cDNA or gDNA derived from T cells, B-cell-depleted T cells, or PBMCs. The dataset comprised deeply sampled blood TCRbeta repertoires from subjects exposed to, actively infected with, or recovered from COVID-19. The repertoires were released in a freely available public database meant as a resource for research on the immune response to SARS-CoV-2. Samples were obtained from the ongoing ImmuneRACE study (first 160 participants) and from over 1,000 subjects provided by 6 global collaborators. Sample metadata almost always included a de-identified subject ID, COVID-19 status, age in years and sex. Where HLA class I and class II types were available, the types were taken from metadata supplied by the sample provider, not from assay-based typing. Overall study outcomes, separate from this receptor: Clinical and demographic metadata were provided uncurated, with the amount varying by source and participant.

Trimmed from V: 9 bases; trimmed from J: 5 bases; junction bases lacking a gene match: 2. CDR1 KGHDR and CDR2 SFDVKD are derived from the germline V gene. There are 12 amino acids in the CDR3, from cysteine to phenylalanine inclusive. Left in the record is the CDR3 DNA by itself, 36 bases read in frame from the first base. In the prospective study, participants were roughly 18 to 100 years old, resided in about two dozen geographic areas of the United States, and were enrolled through a virtual design. In the prospective study, participants were assigned to cohorts based on the clinical history participants reported in a screening survey and a study questionnaire. Exposed participants had been in contact with someone with a PCR-confirmed or clinician-diagnosed COVID-19 case within 2 weeks of study entry. In the prospective study, mobile phlebotomists collected whole blood, serum and a nasopharyngeal or oropharyngeal swab from each participant. Prospective study participants could optionally give additional blood draws and questionnaires over a roughly 2-month period. Before DNA extraction, prospective study blood samples were shipped either frozen or at room temperature.

TCRbeta CDR3 regions were amplified from genomic DNA using the immunoSEQ Assay, a bias-controlled multiplex PCR. On the study's bioinformatics: The number of nucleated cells in each sample was estimated by amplification of reference gene primers within the assay. To quantify the absolute abundance of each unique TCRbeta CDR3 rearrangement, sequence reads were collapsed and filtered. For each sample, productive Simpson clonality was calculated by taking the square root of Simpson's diversity index across productive rearrangements. Held by TCRdb, this immuneACCESS table contains in-frame sequences only and omits some clones. Under half of the omission traces to an unresolved V gene where checked; the cause of the rest is unknown. V and J calls and clone size come straight from that table; D and trimming were deduced from the DNA. The sample data list roughly 380,000 clones, and approximately 91% of these were observed just once. About 0.94% of the sample is taken by the ten largest.

Sequences were obtained from PBMCs or T cells enriched from blood (not recorded which). This TCR came from a woman aged 25 to 39 who had been exposed to COVID-19. This chain is built from TRBV24-1 and TRBJ2-7; 11 middle bases align to TRBD1. Here is the DNA: TGTGCCACCCGGGGACAGGGGGACGAGCAGTACTTC. The resulting protein is CATRGQGDEQYF.